The 20 T cell receptor beta chains in this list originate from one sample, sequenced in a study of OX40 agonist ivuxolimab in advanced cancers. The table came from immunoSEQ multiplex PCR; TCRdb's copy has only in-frame clones and leaves some out. The sample holds about 60,000 clones, 88% seen once. This specimen consisted of CD4+ or CD8+ T cells sorted from blood, obtained in a trial of the OX40 agonist ivuxolimab. These receptors all come from an adult with an advanced solid tumor such as melanoma, head and neck, liver or kidney cancer.

J is TRBJ1-2 and V is TRBV9; 8 nucleotides line up with TRBD1. CDR1 is SGDLS and CDR2 is YYNGEE in the germline V gene. The CDR3 spans 15 residues. Trimming cost V 4 bases and J 6 bases; bases outside gene matches: 11. This chain's CDR3 is CASSSLDRGRNGYTF. The CDR3, as DNA: TGTGCCAGCAGCTCACTCGACAGGGGAAGAAATGGCTACACCTTC.

The J gene is TRBJ1-5, the V gene TRBV2, with TRBD1 identical over 7 bases. The V and J ends lost 5 bases and 6 bases, in that order; junction bases with no gene match: 7. Germline CDR1 is SNHLY and CDR2 is FYNNEI. This CDR3 region has 14 residues. CDR3 amino acids: CASSYRGGSQPQHF. DNA of the CDR3: TGTGCCAGCAGTTACAGGGGTGGTAGTCAGCCCCAGCATTTT.

This chain joins TRBV10-3 and TRBJ2-3, with 9 bases fitting TRBD2. This CDR3 has 14 residues. The germline V gene encodes CDR1 ENHRY and CDR2 SYGVKD. V lost 7 bases, J lost 6 bases, and 8 bases stayed unmatched. The CDR3: CAITGAGGPDTQYF. CDR3 nucleotides: TGTGCCATCACGGGAGCGGGAGGCCCGGATACGCAGTATTTT.

The CDR3 DNA reads TGCGCCAGCAGCCAAGATTCCATCCGGCAGGGGGTTAACAATGAGCAGTTCTTC. Translating gives CASSQDSIRQGVNNEQFF. V and J are TRBV4-1 and TRBJ2-1, with TRBD1 matching 7 bases. J was trimmed by 5 bases and V by 0 bases; bases with no gene match: 13. CDR1 and CDR2 (germline): MGHRA, YSYEKL. This CDR3 has 18 residues.

The J gene is TRBJ2-6, the V gene TRBV11-2; D remains ambiguous. Deletions cut 1 base from V and 4 bases from J, with 14 bases between. CDR1 SGHAT and CDR2 FQNNGV come from the germline V gene. This CDR3 spans 17 amino acids. As DNA, the CDR3 is TGTGCCAGCAGCTTAGTGGGCCCCACGGCCGGGGCCAACGTCCTGACTTTC. This translates into CASSLVGPTAGANVLTF. Filled out from reference TRBV11-2 and TRBJ2-6, the complete variable domain reads EAGVAQSPRYKIIEKRQSVAFWCNPISGHATLYWYQQILGQGPKLLIQFQNNGVVDDSQLPKDRFSAERLKGVDSTLKIQPAKLEDSAVYLCASSLVGPTAGANVLTFGAGSRLTVL.

This sequence joins TRBV29-1 and TRBJ2-5; TRBD1 or TRBD2 may be the D gene (6 bases each). The CDR3 is made up of 15 amino acids. Per germline, CDR1 SQVTM and CDR2 ANQGSEA. V was clipped by 4 bases and J by 2 bases, with 17 bases between them. The CDR3, as DNA: TGCAGCGTTGCTGGGGGGCTTCCTCCTCAAGAGACCCAGTACTTC. Translation gives CSVAGGLPPQETQYF. The full variable domain, with the rest looked up from reference TRBV29-1 and TRBJ2-5, is SAVISQKPSRDICQRGTSLTIQCQVDSQVTMMFWYRQQPGQSLTLIATANQGSEATYESGFVIDKFPISRPNLTFSTLTVSNMSPEDSSIYLCSVAGGLPPQETQYFGPGTRLLVL.

The genes are TRBV15 and TRBJ1-3, with 7 bases identical to TRBD1. The junction had 5 bases not matched to a gene; V was cut back by 2 bases and J by 1 base. CDR1 is LNHNV, CDR2 YYDKDF, per germline (reference sequence). The CDR3 loop spans 16 amino acids. This CDR3 reads CATSRRQGLSGNTIYF. The CDR3 region has the DNA TGTGCCACCAGCAGACGACAGGGTTTATCTGGAAACACCATATATTTT.

The gene calls are TRBV5-4 and TRBJ2-2; D ambiguous. The V gene lost 1 base and the J gene lost 5 bases, with 3 bases spanning the gap. This CDR3 is 12 amino acids long. Germline loops: CDR1 SGHNT, CDR2 YYREEE (reference sequence). CDR3 residues: CASSLYTGELFF. DNA of the CDR3: TGTGCCAGCAGCTTGTATACCGGGGAGCTGTTTTTT.

This clone has more than one count but fewer than ten. The rearrangement links TRBV30 to TRBJ1-1, with D unresolved. The CDR3 loop spans 13 amino acids. The germline gives CDR1 GTSNPN, CDR2 SVGIG (reference sequence). V lost 2 bases and J lost 1, with 8 bases in between. The CDR3 DNA is TGTGCCTGGAGTAGGGCCACGAACACTGAAGCTTTCTTT. It is translated as CAWSRATNTEAFF.

The rearrangement uses TRBV5-1 and TRBJ2-7, with 9 bases aligning to TRBD1. This CDR3 has 14 residues. Trimming took 3 bases from V and 5 from J; bases not matched to a gene: 6. Germline loops: CDR1 SGHRS, CDR2 YFSETQ. In DNA, the CDR3 is TGCGCCAGCAGCTCGGGACAGGGTTCCAACGAGCAGTACTTC. Translating it yields CASSSGQGSNEQYF. The complete variable domain, with remaining parts taken from reference TRBV5-1 and TRBJ2-7, reads KAGVTQTPRYLIKTRGQQVTLSCSPISGHRSVSWYQQTPGQGLQFLFEYFSETQRNKGNFPGRFSGRQFSNSRSEMNVSTLELGDSALYLCASSSGQGSNEQYFGPGTRLTVT.

This clone was detected once. This CDR3 reads CASSFTHSRVPGANVLTF. As DNA, the CDR3 is TGTGCCAGCAGTTTTACTCACTCCAGGGTCCCTGGGGCCAACGTCCTGACTTTC. The V and J genes are TRBV27 and TRBJ2-6; D possibly corresponds to TRBD1 (5 bases). The CDR3 has 18 amino acids. Germline V gene data show CDR1 as MNHEY and CDR2 as SMNVEV (reference sequence). V was pared by 3 bases and J by 2 bases, with 17 bases between.

This sequence joins TRBV29-1 and TRBJ1-4; D might be TRBD1 (5 bases). Trimming shortened V by 0 bases and J by 8 bases, and 16 bases separated the two germline ends. CDR1 is SQVTM, CDR2 ANQGSEA, per germline. The CDR3 length is 15 residues. As DNA, the CDR3 is TGCAGCGTTGAAGATGGGAGGGGCGCGAAAGAAAAACTGTTTTTT. Translation gives CSVEDGRGAKEKLFF.

The count of this clone is one. The chain is built from TRBV5-5 and TRBJ1-2; D perhaps matches TRBD1 (5 bases). Trimming took off 2 bases at V and 3 bases at J, with 14 bases between the two ends. This CDR3 region has 15 residues. The germline gives CDR1 SGHKS, CDR2 YYEKEE (reference sequence). CDR3 nucleotide sequence: TGTGCCAGCAGCTTCAGGGTTGGGGAGGACTATGGCTACACCTTC. It specifies CASSFRVGEDYGYTF.

This chain links TRBV4-1 with TRBJ2-5; TRBD2 might be the D (6 bases). In germline, CDR1 is MGHRA, CDR2 YSYEKL. V was cut by 4 bases and J by 5 bases, with 17 bases left in between. The CDR3 covers 15 residues. For the CDR3, the DNA is TGCGCCAGCAGCCGCGGGACTCAGCGCGGGGAGACCCAGTACTTC. Its translation: CASSRGTQRGETQYF.

This clone was seen only once. This sequence joins TRBV28 and TRBJ2-3; 11 bases map to TRBD2. The germline CDR1 and CDR2 sequences are MDHEN and SYDVKM. The CDR3 has 16 amino acids. After removal of 3 bases from V and 6 bases from J, the junction contained 8 bases not matched to a gene. The CDR3 is CASSFILAGAGDTQYF. In DNA, the CDR3 is TGTGCCAGCAGTTTCATACTAGCGGGAGCTGGGGATACGCAGTATTTT.

This clone was seen once. The chain is built from TRBV7-3 and TRBJ2-3; 13 bases map to TRBD2. CDR3 length equals 16 residues. The germline V gene encodes CDR1 SGHTA and CDR2 FQGTGA. V trimming: 2 bases; J trimming: 5 bases; junction bases outside the gene matches: 4. Here the CDR3 DNA reads TGTGCCAGCAGCTTATACGGACTAGCGGGAGAAGATACGCAGTATTTT. Its protein is CASSLYGLAGEDTQYF.

J is TRBJ2-5 and V is TRBV5-4; D might be TRBD2 (5 bases). CDR1 is SGHNT and CDR2 is YYREEE in the germline V gene (reference sequence). V was trimmed by 2 bases and J by 3 bases, leaving 8 bases between them. The CDR3 sequence is 13 residues long. CDR3: CASSFALEETQYF. CDR3 nucleotide sequence: TGTGCCAGCAGCTTCGCACTAGAAGAGACCCAGTACTTC.

A remark on this clone: Within the sample, other DNA sequences also encode this same CDR3. The chain has TRBV5-1 and TRBJ2-2; tentative D call: TRBD2 (6 bases). Germline assignment: CDR1 SGHRS and CDR2 YFSETQ. Trimming pared 0 bases from V and 4 bases from J, leaving 7 bases between. The CDR3 sequence is 14 residues long. CDR3 residues: CASSLGGATGELFF. The CDR3 DNA sequence: TGCGCCAGCAGCTTGGGCGGGGCCACCGGGGAGCTGTTTTTT.

The V call is TRBV28, the J call TRBJ2-1; 7 bases map to TRBD2. The CDR3 contains 16 residues. The V gene's germline CDR1 is MDHEN and CDR2 SYDVKM. Trimming at V came to 3 bases and at J to 5 bases, leaving 10 bases not matched to a gene. The CDR3 spells CASSFIPASGDNEQFF. DNA for the CDR3: TGTGCCAGCAGTTTCATACCGGCTAGCGGCGACAATGAGCAGTTCTTC.

The CDR3 reads CASRGGGYYGYTF. The CDR3 DNA follows: TGTGCCAGCAGAGGAGGGGGCTACTATGGCTACACCTTC. The chain couples TRBV28 to TRBJ1-2; 7 positions agree with TRBD1. The CDR3 extends over 13 amino acids. V lost 6 bases and J lost 3; bases outside the gene matches: 4. Germline V gene data show CDR1 as MDHEN and CDR2 as SYDVKM.